These 2 T cell receptor beta chains were all obtained from the same sample, sequenced in a study of shared clonotypes between healthy human individuals. Profiled with immunoSEQ multiplex PCR; TCRdb holds only in-frame clones, not every one. In the table there are 2 million to 2.5 million clones, under 95% of which are singletons. Sequences were obtained from naive CD4+ T cells from PBMCs. The subset here: CD45RA+ positively selected. The receptors shown here come from a man aged 18 to 29 in good health. Some clones in this sample may be carry-over from other donors' samples.

The chain employs TRBV4-3 and TRBJ2-7; 8 nucleotides agree with TRBD2. The germline V gene has CDR1 LGHNA and CDR2 YSLEER. With V trimmed by 0 bases and J by 5 bases, 9 bases remained unmatched. This CDR3 comprises 16 residues. The CDR3, as DNA: TGCGCCAGCAGCCAAGAATTCAATCAGCGGGAGAACGAGCAGTACTTC. Protein product: CASSQEFNQRENEQYF.

In this sample, this clone turned up a few times. The chain is built from TRBV6-4 and TRBJ2-1, with 14 positions matching TRBD2. From germline, CDR1 is MRHNA and CDR2 SNTAGT. This CDR3 is built from 15 residues. V was pared by 3 bases and J by 9 bases, with 4 bases of the junction left unmatched. The CDR3 DNA reads as TGTGCCAGCAGTGAGGGACTAGCGGGAGCCGGTGAGCAGTTCTTC. This codes for CASSEGLAGAGEQFF.